This T cell receptor beta chain was retrieved from a study of blood T cells in healthy people across ages. Study-wide points: Greater diversity and more naive CD4+ cells were seen in long-lived donors than in aged donors. Per million T cells, TCR beta diversity dropped about linearly as age rose.

Many counts were recorded for this clonotype. Its antigen is unknown. The germline gives CDR1 MNHNY, CDR2 SVGAGI (reference sequence). Trimming stripped 2 bases from V and 5 bases from J, with 6 bases between. The length of the CDR3 is 12 residues. A second 7 to 11 cycle PCR used barcoded and J-beta primers. TCRdb re-derived calls from the 5' RACE reads in MiXCR, one entry per CDR3 protein. The sample records about 1.6 million distinct CDR3 sequences, roughly a third being singletons. The V gene is TRBV6-6, the J gene TRBJ1-1; D remains unclear. The sample was blood. The clonotype was recovered from a woman under 40 in good health. DNA for the CDR3: TGTGCCAGCAGTTACGGTGGGACTGAAGCTTTCTTT. Translated, it gives CASSYGGTEAFF.